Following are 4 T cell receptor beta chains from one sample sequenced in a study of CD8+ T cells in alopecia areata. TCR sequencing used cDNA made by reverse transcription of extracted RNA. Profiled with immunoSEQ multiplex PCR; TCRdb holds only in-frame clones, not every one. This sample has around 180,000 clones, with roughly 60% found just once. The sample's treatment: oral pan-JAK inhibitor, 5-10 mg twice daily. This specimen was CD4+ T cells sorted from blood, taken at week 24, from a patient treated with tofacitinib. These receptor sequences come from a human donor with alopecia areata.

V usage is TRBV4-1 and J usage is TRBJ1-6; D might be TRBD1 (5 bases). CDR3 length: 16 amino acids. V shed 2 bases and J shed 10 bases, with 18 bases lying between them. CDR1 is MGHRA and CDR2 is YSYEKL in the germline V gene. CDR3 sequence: CASSQYSQGVGSPLHF. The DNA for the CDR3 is TGCGCCAGCAGCCAATATTCGCAGGGAGTAGGATCACCCCTCCACTTT.

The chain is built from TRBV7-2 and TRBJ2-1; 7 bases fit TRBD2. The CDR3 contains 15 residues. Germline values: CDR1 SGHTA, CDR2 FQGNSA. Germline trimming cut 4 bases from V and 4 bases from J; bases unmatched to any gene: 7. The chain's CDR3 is CASSSQRGFYNEQFF. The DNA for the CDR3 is TGTGCCAGCAGCTCCCAGCGGGGCTTTTACAATGAGCAGTTCTTC. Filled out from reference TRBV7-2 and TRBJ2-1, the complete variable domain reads GAGVSQSPSNKVTEKGKDVELRCDPISGHTALYWYRQSLGQGLEFLIYFQGNSAPDKSGLPSDRFSAERTGGSVSTLTIQRTQQEDSAVYLCASSSQRGFYNEQFFGPGTRLTVL.

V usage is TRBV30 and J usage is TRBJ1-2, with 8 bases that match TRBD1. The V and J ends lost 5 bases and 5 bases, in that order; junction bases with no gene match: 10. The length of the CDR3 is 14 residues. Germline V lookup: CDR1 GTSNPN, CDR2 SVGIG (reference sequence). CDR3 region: CAWGQGSSPYGYTF. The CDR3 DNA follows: TGTGCCTGGGGACAGGGTTCCTCACCTTATGGCTACACCTTC.

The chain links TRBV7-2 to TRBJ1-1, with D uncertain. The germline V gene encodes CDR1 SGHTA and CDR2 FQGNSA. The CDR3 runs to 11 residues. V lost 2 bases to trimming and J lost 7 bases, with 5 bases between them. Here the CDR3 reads CASSLQLEAFF. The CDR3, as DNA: TGTGCCAGCAGCTTACAGCTTGAAGCTTTCTTT.